This TCR beta chain was documented in a study of PD-1 blockade in classical Hodgkin lymphoma. Looking at the study overall: A 3 mg/kg intravenous dose of nivolumab was received by patients every 2 weeks.

Sequenced by immunoSEQ multiplex PCR; TCRdb stores in-frame clones only, minus some. Of 13,000 or so clones listed, around 90% are singletons. The study, taken as a whole, reports: Before treatment, complete responders showed about the same diversity as newly diagnosed patients.

Trimming took 0 bases from V and 7 from J, leaving 10 bases between them. Germline V CDR1 and CDR2: SGDLS, YYNGEE. The CDR3 contains 14 residues. Following autologous stem cell transplantation, relapse occurred in every patient, and exposure to brentuximab vedotin varied. Patients showed best responses of complete response, partial response or progressive disease. Comments on this clone: The antigen is undetermined.

The origin of this receptor is a human donor with classical Hodgkin lymphoma. V usage is TRBV9 and J usage is TRBJ2-2; D might be TRBD2 (5 bases). The specimen comprised peripheral blood mononuclear cells (PBMCs), sampled at baseline. The CDR3 DNA is TGTGCCAGCAGCGTAGGGGAGCGGATCGGGGAGCTGTTTTTT. Translating gives CASSVGERIGELFF.